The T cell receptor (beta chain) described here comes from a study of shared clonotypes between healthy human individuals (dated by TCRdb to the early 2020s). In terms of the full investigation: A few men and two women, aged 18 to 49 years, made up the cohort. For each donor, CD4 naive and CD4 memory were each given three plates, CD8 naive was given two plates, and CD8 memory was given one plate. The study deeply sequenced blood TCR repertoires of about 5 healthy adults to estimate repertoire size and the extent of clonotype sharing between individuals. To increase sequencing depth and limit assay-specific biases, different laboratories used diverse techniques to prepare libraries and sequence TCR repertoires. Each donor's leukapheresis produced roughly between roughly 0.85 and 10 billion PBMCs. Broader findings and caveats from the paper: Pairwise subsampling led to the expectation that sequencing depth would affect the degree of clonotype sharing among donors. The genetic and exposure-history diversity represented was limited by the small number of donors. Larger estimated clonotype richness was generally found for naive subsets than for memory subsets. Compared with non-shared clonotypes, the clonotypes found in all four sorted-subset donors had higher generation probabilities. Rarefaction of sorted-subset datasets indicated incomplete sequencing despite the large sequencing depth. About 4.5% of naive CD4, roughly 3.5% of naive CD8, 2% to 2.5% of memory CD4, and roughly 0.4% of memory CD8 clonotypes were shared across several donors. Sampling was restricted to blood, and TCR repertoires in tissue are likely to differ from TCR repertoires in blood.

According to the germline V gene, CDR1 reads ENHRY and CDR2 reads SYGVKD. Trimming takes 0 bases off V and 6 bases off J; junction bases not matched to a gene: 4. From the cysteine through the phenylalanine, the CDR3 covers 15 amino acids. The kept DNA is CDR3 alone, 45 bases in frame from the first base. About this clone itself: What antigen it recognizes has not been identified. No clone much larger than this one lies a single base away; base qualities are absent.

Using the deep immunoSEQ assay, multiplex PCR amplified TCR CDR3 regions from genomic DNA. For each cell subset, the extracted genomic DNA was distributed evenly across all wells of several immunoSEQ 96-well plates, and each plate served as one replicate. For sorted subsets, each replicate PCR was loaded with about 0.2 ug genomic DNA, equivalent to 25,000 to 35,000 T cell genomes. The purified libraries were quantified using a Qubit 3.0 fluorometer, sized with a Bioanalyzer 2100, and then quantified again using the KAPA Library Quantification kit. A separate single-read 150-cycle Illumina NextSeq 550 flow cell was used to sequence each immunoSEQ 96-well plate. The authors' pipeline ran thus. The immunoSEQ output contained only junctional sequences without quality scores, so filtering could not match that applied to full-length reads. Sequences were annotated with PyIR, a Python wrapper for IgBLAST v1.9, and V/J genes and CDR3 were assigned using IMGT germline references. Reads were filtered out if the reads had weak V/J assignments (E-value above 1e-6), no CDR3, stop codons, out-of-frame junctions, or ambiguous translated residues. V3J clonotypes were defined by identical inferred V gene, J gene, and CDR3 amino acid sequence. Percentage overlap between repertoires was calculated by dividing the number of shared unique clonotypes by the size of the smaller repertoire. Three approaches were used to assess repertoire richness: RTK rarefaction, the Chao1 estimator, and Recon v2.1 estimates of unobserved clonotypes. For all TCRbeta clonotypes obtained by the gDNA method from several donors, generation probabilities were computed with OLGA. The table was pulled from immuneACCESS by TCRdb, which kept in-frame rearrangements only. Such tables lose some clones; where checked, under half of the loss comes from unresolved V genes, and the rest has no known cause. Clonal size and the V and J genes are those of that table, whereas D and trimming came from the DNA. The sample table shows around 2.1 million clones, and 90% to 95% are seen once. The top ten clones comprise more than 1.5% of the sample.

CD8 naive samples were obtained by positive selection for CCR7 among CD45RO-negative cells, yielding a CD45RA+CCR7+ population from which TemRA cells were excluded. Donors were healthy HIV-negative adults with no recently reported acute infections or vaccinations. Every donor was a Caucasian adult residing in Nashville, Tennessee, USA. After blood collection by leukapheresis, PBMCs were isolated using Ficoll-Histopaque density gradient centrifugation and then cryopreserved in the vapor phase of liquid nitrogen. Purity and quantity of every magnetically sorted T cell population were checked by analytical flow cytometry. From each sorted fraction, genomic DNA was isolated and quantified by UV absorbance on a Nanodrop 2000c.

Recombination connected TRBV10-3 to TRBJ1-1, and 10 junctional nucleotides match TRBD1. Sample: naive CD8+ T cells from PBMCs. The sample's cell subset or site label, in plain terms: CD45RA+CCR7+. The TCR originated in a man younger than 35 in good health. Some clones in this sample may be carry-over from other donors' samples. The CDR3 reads CAISESTGGYPEAFF. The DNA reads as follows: TGTGCCATCAGTGAGTCGACAGGGGGCTACCCTGAAGCTTTCTTT.